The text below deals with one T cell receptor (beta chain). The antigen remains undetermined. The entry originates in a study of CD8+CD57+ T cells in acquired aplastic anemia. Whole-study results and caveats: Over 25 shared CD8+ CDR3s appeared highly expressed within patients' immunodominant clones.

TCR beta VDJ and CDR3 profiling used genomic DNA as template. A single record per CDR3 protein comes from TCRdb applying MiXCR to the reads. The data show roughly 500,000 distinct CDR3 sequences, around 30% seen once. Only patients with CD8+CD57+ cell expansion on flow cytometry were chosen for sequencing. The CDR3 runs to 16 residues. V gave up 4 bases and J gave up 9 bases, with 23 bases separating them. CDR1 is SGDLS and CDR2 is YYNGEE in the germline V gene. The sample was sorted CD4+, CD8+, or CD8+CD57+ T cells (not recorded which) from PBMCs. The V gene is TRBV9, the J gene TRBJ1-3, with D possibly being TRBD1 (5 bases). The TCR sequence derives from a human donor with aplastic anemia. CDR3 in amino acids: CASSPRPGTASSTIYF. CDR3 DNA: TGTGCCAGCAGCCCAAGACCCGGGACGGCCTCCAGCACCATATATTTT.